The text below deals with one T cell receptor (beta chain). Its antigen remains unidentified. Looked up from germline, CDR1 is MDHEN and CDR2 is SYDVKM. The germline V and J ends were trimmed by 3 bases and 6 bases, with 11 bases remaining between them. The CDR3 spans 13 residues. The sample comes from a study of cytotoxic CD8 clonotypes in ibrutinib-treated CLL. Study summary: Of the patients, around 12 were relapsed/refractory, under 16 treatment-naive and 17 IGHV unmutated.

Broader study findings: Public clonotypes were seen rarely and were contracted or stable on treatment.

The protocol was immunoSEQ multiplex PCR, while the TCRdb copy is restricted to in-frame clones and leaves out a portion. The data show a few hundred thousand clones, around 66% seen once. Material: PBMCs, obtained after 36 months of ibrutinib treatment. V usage is TRBV28 and J usage is TRBJ2-5, with a tentative D call TRBD2 (6 bases). This receptor was identified in a human donor with chronic lymphocytic leukemia. The CDR3, as DNA: TGTGCCAGCAGTTTCGGGGGAAGAAAGACCCAGTACTTC. This encodes CASSFGGRKTQYF. The full variable domain, in which reference TRBV28 and TRBJ2-5 provide the parts outside the CDR3, is DVKVTQSSRYLVKRTGEKVFLECVQDMDHENMFWYRQDPGLGLRLIYFSYDVKMKEKGDIPEGYSVSREKKERFSLILESASTNQTSMYLCASSFGGRKTQYFGPGTRLLVL.